A selection of T cell receptor beta chains follows, all from one sample in a study of neurological immune-mediated disorders. Via MiXCR, TCRdb re-called the 5' RACE reads, giving one row per CDR3 protein. The sample records 65,000 to 85,000 distinct CDR3 sequences, roughly 3% being singletons. Sequenced: PBMCs. Receptor source: a woman in her forties or fifties with multiple sclerosis. Each CDR3 is given with its conserved first and last residue. The D gene is left open where the match is weak. Clone size is given as once, few, many or a size class.

V gene	J gene	clone size	D gene	CDR3 protein	CDR3 DNA
TRBV7-2	TRBJ2-5	many	.	CASSFRGETQYF	TGTGCCAGCAGCTTTAGAGGAGAGACCCAGTACTTC
TRBV20-1	TRBJ2-7	many	TRBD2	CSAPSGGSYEQYF	TGCAGTGCCCCATCGGGGGGCTCCTACGAGCAGTACTTC
TRBV6-5	TRBJ2-3	many	.	CASSYSAPVGADTQYF	TGTGCCAGCAGTTACTCAGCGCCTGTTGGTGCAGATACGCAGTATTTT
TRBV5-5	TRBJ1-6	many	.	CASSRDGNDYNSPLHF	TGTGCCAGCAGCCGGGATGGGAATGACTATAATTCACCCCTCCACTTT
TRBV18	TRBJ2-7	many	.	CASSPAQAYEQYF	TGTGCCAGCTCACCAGCTCAAGCCTACGAGCAGTACTTC
TRBV20-1	TRBJ1-5	many	TRBD1	CSAQKTGMNQPQHF	TGCAGTGCTCAAAAGACAGGGATGAATCAGCCCCAGCATTTT
TRBV5-1	TRBJ2-3	many	.	CASSLVGGHDTDTQYF	TGCGCCAGCAGCTTGGTCGGGGGGCACGACACAGATACGCAGTATTTT
TRBV20-1	TRBJ1-6	many	.	CSANRDPSNSPLHF	TGCAGTGCTAACCGGGACCCTTCCAATTCACCCCTCCACTTT
TRBV7-2	TRBJ1-2	many	.	CASSLNSKGYGYTF	TGTGCCAGCAGCCTAAACAGCAAGGGGTATGGCTACACCTTC
TRBV20-1	TRBJ2-1	many	TRBD2	CSARGLAGDYNEQFF	TGCAGTGCTCGAGGACTAGCGGGAGACTACAATGAGCAGTTCTTC
TRBV29-1	TRBJ1-5	many	.	CSVQGSRCPPVGLHQPQHF	TGCAGCGTTCAGGGTTCCCGTTGTCCTCCTGTTGGGTTGCATCAGCCCCAGCATTTT
TRBV4-3	TRBJ2-7	many	TRBD1	CASSQGGTGSRHEQYF	TGCGCCAGCAGCCAGGGCGGGACAGGGAGTAGGCACGAGCAGTACTTC
TRBV5-6	TRBJ1-2	many	.	CASSLPVGGYTF	TGTGCCAGCAGCTTACCGGTTGGTGGCTACACCTTC
TRBV10-3	TRBJ1-5	few	TRBD1	CAIRDPDRGGGQPQHF	TGTGCCATCAGGGACCCTGACAGGGGAGGGGGTCAGCCCCAGCATTTT